This TCR beta chain appears in the sequencing data of a study of naive and memory T cell subsets. The V segment lost 8 bases and the J segment 2 bases; nucleotides outside the gene matches: 2. This CDR3 has 13 amino acids. The V gene's germline CDR1 is LNHNV and CDR2 YYDKDF (reference sequence). General study findings and limits: Over 95% of naive TCR sequences appeared only once after error correction, unlike memory subsets. Naive repertoires, especially CD8, held a few larger clonotypes, possibly memory cells re-expressing CD45RA. Findings for naive and memory subsets could not be checked against ground truth. Between naive and memory subsets, TCR abundance power law exponents differed.

Both TRBC1 and TRBC2 were covered by a beta constant-region primer of two equimolar oligonucleotides. Ligated cDNA was amplified by four rounds of PCR with nested alpha and beta constant-region primers and SP2. Each CDR3 protein is one row after TCRdb ran MiXCR on the UMI-ligation and nested PCR reads. The repertoire consists of more than 120,000 distinct CDR3 sequences, with around 21% occurring once and the leading ten covering about 0.6%. A note on this clonotype: Its antigen is not identified.

This TCR was sampled from a human donor in good health. The V call is TRBV15, the J call TRBJ1-1, with TRBD1 identical over 10 bases. Source material: naive CD8+ T cells from blood. The CDR3 reads CATGDRGNTEAFF. In nucleotides, the CDR3 is TGTGCCACCGGGGACAGGGGAAACACTGAAGCTTTCTTT.